These T cell receptor beta chains were read from a single sample in a study of CD8 T cell repertoires and HIV-1 epitope variants. Some clones are missing from TCRdb's copy, which holds only in-frame ones; the method was immunoSEQ multiplex PCR. In the table there are 95,000 or so clones, roughly four fifths of which are singletons. Input material: uncultured baseline CD8+ T cells from peripheral blood mononuclear cells (PBMCs). These receptors all stem from a male donor with HIV. Each CDR3 is given without its conserved first and last residue. A D gene is named only where the DNA matches it firmly.

cdr3_length d_call j_call v_call cdr3_aa
12 TRBD1 TRBJ1-5 TRBV6-1 ASSITGGQGPQH
12 - TRBJ2-2 TRBV25-1 ASSGPLNTGELF
12 - TRBJ2-5 TRBV11-3 ASSLSASTETQY
11 - TRBJ2-3 TRBV9 ASSVEGRDTQY
12 - TRBJ1-3 TRBV7-9 ASSGTVTGNTIY
10 - TRBJ2-7 TRBV28 ASSQQGYEQY
11 TRBD1 TRBJ1-2 TRBV10-3 AIMTGGIDGYT
15 TRBD1 TRBJ1-3 TRBV7-6 ASSSLLEGANGNTIY
12 - TRBJ2-7 TRBV5-4 ASSRTESGHEQY
9 - TRBJ2-1 TRBV27 ASGLYNEQF
15 - TRBJ2-5 TRBV19 ASSIDLRRGFQETQY
13 - TRBJ2-4 TRBV7-2 ASSLDGQGRDIQY
15 TRBD1 TRBJ1-5 TRBV18 ASSPLGTGDYNQPQH
13 TRBD2 TRBJ2-1 TRBV2 ASSSSGALSNEQF
14 TRBD1 TRBJ2-3 TRBV7-2 ASSSYGTGDQDTQY
14 TRBD1 TRBJ1-2 TRBV9 ASSAPDRDWNYGYT
13 TRBD2 TRBJ2-3 TRBV7-6 ASSLQGGHGDTQY
12 TRBD1 TRBJ2-2 TRBV23-1 AKSRDRGTGELF
14 - TRBJ1-5 TRBV5-6 ASSLGGAGGNQPQH
12 TRBD2 TRBJ2-1 TRBV28 SSTQREQYNEQF
12 - TRBJ1-4 TRBV5-1 ASSSRASNEKLF
14 TRBD2 TRBJ2-1 TRBV28 ASSSGAGGTWNEQF
12 - TRBJ1-4 TRBV6-1 ASSDRDLGEKLF
13 TRBD1 TRBJ2-7 TRBV19 ASSTRQGISYEQY
11 TRBD2 TRBJ2-1 TRBV2 ARRLAGNNEQF
10 - TRBJ1-1 TRBV10-1 ASSEGDTEAF
12 - TRBJ2-5 TRBV5-4 ASSSSGYQETQY
12 - TRBJ1-3 TRBV9 ASSVTVAGNTIY
14 - TRBJ1-1 TRBV10-3 AITGAGLGHNTEAF
13 - TRBJ2-7 TRBV7-9 ASSSTGTGSYEQY
13 TRBD1 TRBJ1-4 TRBV6-6 ASRSSEGAKEKLF
14 TRBD2 TRBJ2-1 TRBV19 ASSRSPSGSMDEQF
14 - TRBJ1-3 TRBV9 ASSVGWSMGGNTIY
14 - TRBJ2-2 TRBV18 ASSPRRLENTGELF
11 - TRBJ1-1 TRBV18 ASSPTGTSEAF
13 - TRBJ1-1 TRBV30 AWSVGTRPNTEAF
10 - TRBJ2-1 TRBV19 ASSPRIDAQF
11 - TRBJ1-1 TRBV9 ASSVGSNTEAF